The 14 T cell receptor beta chains listed next were all sequenced from one sample in a study of human T cells and chemical hapten exposure. MiXCR, run by TCRdb on the RACE reads, gives a single entry per CDR3 protein. Here the sample spans about 120,000 distinct CDR3 sequences, around 10% being singletons. Time point described: patch test 1, 2 weeks after DPC sensitization. Treatment in this sample: therapeutic diphenylcyclopropenone sensitization with weekly scalp DPC. Sequencing used whole blood, obtained in connection with sensitization to the hapten diphenylcyclopropenone (DPC). These receptors all come from a woman between 50 and 59 years old with alopecia areata. Some clones in this sample may be carry-over from other donors' samples.

In its sample, this clonotype was seen many times. This chain links TRBV7-9 with TRBJ1-2; perhaps TRBD1 as D (5 bases). CDR1 is SEHNR, CDR2 FQNEAQ, per germline (reference sequence). This CDR3 region has 14 residues. The V gene lost 3 bases and the J gene lost 4 bases, with 12 bases spanning the gap. For the CDR3, the DNA is TGTGCCAGCAGCTTCGGCAGGGCCAGCTATGGCTACACCTTC. Translating it yields CASSFGRASYGYTF.

This clonotype turned up a few times. The CDR3 here is CASSLDRASEQFF. The CDR3, as DNA: TGCGCCAGCAGCTTGGATAGGGCGAGTGAGCAGTTCTTC. V is TRBV5-1 and J is TRBJ2-1; D gene unclear. Per germline, CDR1 SGHRS and CDR2 YFSETQ. CDR3 length equals 13 residues. Trimming cost V 0 bases and J 9 bases, with 10 bases left between them.

This clonotype was observed a few times. Relative to the germline gene, one junction end is altered; a read error may explain this. The chain combines TRBV28 with TRBJ2-6; the D is unclear. Germline V CDR1 and CDR2: MDHEN, SYDVKM. The length of the CDR3 is 13 residues. The CDR3 region is CATSVVSPNVLTF. The CDR3 nucleotides read TGTGCCACCAGTGTAGTCTCCCCCAACGTCCTGACTTTC.

This clonotype was recorded many times. V is TRBV27 and J is TRBJ2-6; 11 bases are shared with TRBD1. Germline loops: CDR1 MNHEY, CDR2 SMNVEV (reference sequence). V lost 3 bases to trimming and J lost 3 bases; unmatched junction nucleotides: 7. The CDR3 spans 18 residues. The CDR3 here is CASSFIGQGALGANVLTF. CDR3 nucleotide sequence: TGTGCCAGCAGTTTCATAGGACAGGGGGCGCTTGGGGCCAACGTCCTGACTTTC. Variable domain in full (rest from reference TRBV27 and TRBJ2-6): EAQVTQNPRYLITVTGKKLTVTCSQNMNHEYMSWYRQDPGLGLRQIYYSMNVEVTDKGDVPEGYKVSRKEKRNFPLILESPSPNQTSLYFCASSFIGQGALGANVLTFGAGSRLTVL.

This clonotype came up many times. The rearrangement joins TRBV27 to TRBJ1-5; no definite D call. In germline, CDR1 is MNHEY, CDR2 SMNVEV (reference sequence). Trimming shortened V by 2 bases and J by 5 bases, and 13 bases separated the two germline ends. This CDR3 has 15 residues. The CDR3 DNA reads as TGTGCCAGCAGTTTAGCCAGCCCGTCACATCAGCCCCAGCATTTT. Translating it yields CASSLASPSHQPQHF.

This clonotype was picked up a small number of times. The V gene is TRBV6-5, the J gene TRBJ2-7; 7 bases fit TRBD1. This CDR3 contains 15 residues. Germline V lookup: CDR1 MNHEY, CDR2 SVGAGI. The junction had 7 bases not matched to a gene; V was cut back by 4 bases and J by 1 base. CDR3 nucleotides: TGTGCCAGCAGTTTCTCGACAGGGCGTTCCTACGAGCAGTACTTC. Translating gives CASSFSTGRSYEQYF.

The chain carries TRBV5-4 and TRBJ2-2, with D perhaps TRBD2 (6 bases). The CDR3 loop spans 14 amino acids. The germline V gene encodes CDR1 SGHNT and CDR2 YYREEE (reference sequence). Trimming pared 0 bases from V and 15 bases from J, leaving 18 bases between. The CDR3 loop reads CASSLGREPESVFF. CDR3 nucleotide sequence: TGTGCCAGCAGCTTGGGCCGGGAGCCTGAATCGGTGTTTTTT.

V and J are TRBV10-3 and TRBJ1-6; TRBD1 matches at 10 bases. CDR1 is ENHRY, CDR2 SYGVKD, per germline. J was trimmed by 7 bases and V by 8 bases; bases with no gene match: 5. The CDR3 is 14 amino acids. CDR3 coding DNA: TGTGCCATCGGGACAGGGGAATTGAATTCACCCCTCCACTTT. This gives the protein CAIGTGELNSPLHF.

The table lists this clonotype with a few counts. This chain connects TRBV10-2 to TRBJ1-1; possibly TRBD1 for D (5 bases). Germline V gene lookup returns CDR1 WSHSY and CDR2 SAAADI. Deletions cut 7 bases from V and 4 bases from J, with 13 bases between. The CDR3 covers 13 residues. In nucleotides, the CDR3 is TGCGCCAGCATGCAGGGCGTCGTCACTGAAGCTTTCTTT. It yields the protein CASMQGVVTEAFF.

At least ten counts were recorded for this clonotype. V is TRBV6-5 and J is TRBJ2-1; 7 bases match TRBD2. Looked up from germline, CDR1 is MNHEY and CDR2 is SVGAGI. The CDR3 spans 16 residues. V lost 0 bases and J lost 3; bases outside the gene matches: 5. This CDR3 reads CASSYSRLAFYNEQFF. The CDR3 region has the DNA TGTGCCAGCAGTTACTCACGACTAGCATTCTACAATGAGCAGTTCTTC.

Only a few counts were recorded for this clonotype. J is TRBJ2-7 and V is TRBV14; D call uncertain. V lost 2 bases and J 4 bases, leaving 9 bases between the germline ends. CDR1 and CDR2 from the germline V gene are SGHDN and FVKESK. The CDR3 sequence is 13 residues long. CDR3: CASSQYGRYEQYF. The CDR3 DNA reads TGTGCCAGCAGCCAATACGGCCGATACGAGCAGTACTTC.

This clonotype was seen many times. The V call is TRBV29-1, the J call TRBJ1-4, with D possibly TRBD1 on 5 matching bases. The CDR3 totals 14 residues. The V gene lost 5 bases and the J gene lost 3 bases, with 13 bases spanning the gap. Germline CDR1 reads SQVTM; CDR2 reads ANQGSEA. The CDR3 nucleotides are TGCAGCGTTAAAACCGGGACTTCTAATGAAAAACTGTTTTTT. It translates to CSVKTGTSNEKLFF.

This clonotype showed up many times. This rearrangement joins TRBV10-1 to TRBJ2-5; 7 bases are a match to TRBD2. J lost 5 bases, V lost 3 bases, and 6 bases had no gene match. This CDR3 contains 14 residues. Germline CDR1 WNHNN, CDR2 SYGVQD (reference sequence). DNA for the CDR3: TGCGCCAGCAGTGAAGGGGCAGCGGGGGAGACCCAGTACTTC. Its translation is CASSEGAAGETQYF.

V and J are TRBV3-1 and TRBJ2-7; a possible D gene is TRBD2 (5 bases). This CDR3 contains 14 residues. Germline V gene data show CDR1 as LGHDT and CDR2 as YNNKEL (reference sequence). V was shortened by 4 bases and J by 1 base, with 11 bases between the two germline ends. In nucleotides, the CDR3 is TGTGCCAGCAGCCGACTAACGGGATCCTACGAGCAGTACTTC. Translated, it gives CASSRLTGSYEQYF.